The entry below describes one T cell receptor (beta chain). Its antigen is not identified. It may be a read error: a sequence one base away is much more abundant. The entry originates in a study of T cells in Graves' hyperthyroidism and ophthalmopathy. It was RNA transcripts that yielded the amplified TCR beta CDR3 regions. HTBI primers were employed in a first-round RT-PCR of the TCR CDR3. TCRdb fed the multiplex PCR reads into MiXCR, producing one record per CDR3 protein. The sample carries about 680,000 distinct CDR3 sequences, roughly a third recorded once. General observations from the study: Most thyroid clonotypes expanded above 0.001 were also detected in blood.

Sequencing was done on a sample of blood. This clonotype was obtained from a woman in her 40s with Graves' hyperthyroidism.

Written as DNA, the CDR3 is TGTGCCATCAGTTACGGAGTCCCCTCCTACGAGCAGTACTTC. As protein: CAISYGVPSYEQYF. The genes are TRBV6-5 and TRBJ2-7; D unclear. Per germline, CDR1 MNHEY and CDR2 SVGAGI. The CDR3 spans 14 residues.